This record covers a single TCR beta chain. Its antigen has not been determined. It has no much larger one-base neighbor in the sample; base qualities were not kept. The data derive from a study of blood T cell repertoires in COVID-19 (dated by TCRdb to about 2020). Describing the broader study: Samples from collaborators originated in the United States, Italy and Spain and spanned both the acute and convalescent phases of COVID-19. The material from the prospective study consisted of cDNA or gDNA derived from T cells, B-cell-depleted T cells, or PBMCs. Deeply sampled blood TCRbeta repertoires from subjects exposed to, actively infected with, or recovered from COVID-19 were included in the dataset. The repertoires were released in a freely available public database intended as a resource for research on the immune response to SARS-CoV-2. The samples were drawn from two sources: the first 160 participants of the ongoing ImmuneRACE study, and 1,254 subjects contributed by 6 global collaborators. Sample metadata almost always included a de-identified subject ID, COVID-19 status, age in years and sex. Where HLA class I and class II types were available, the types were taken from metadata supplied by the sample provider, not from assay-based typing.

General conclusions and limits of the study: Clinical and demographic metadata were provided uncurated, with the amount varying by source and participant.

As encoded in the germline V gene, CDR1 is ENHRY while CDR2 is SYGVKD. From V the trimming removes 11 bases and from J it removes 4 bases, while the gene matches leave 9 bases of the junction unaccounted for. The CDR3 measures 13 amino acids from cysteine to phenylalanine. The read is trimmed to its CDR3 DNA, 39 bases read in frame from base 1. TCRbeta CDR3 regions were amplified from genomic DNA using the immunoSEQ Assay, a bias-controlled multiplex PCR. The paper's processing steps were these. The number of nucleated cells in each sample was estimated from the amplification of reference gene primers within the assay. To quantify the absolute abundance of each unique TCRbeta CDR3 rearrangement, sequence reads were collapsed and filtered. For each sample, productive Simpson clonality was calculated by taking the square root of Simpson's diversity index across productive rearrangements. TCRdb stores this immuneACCESS table with in-frame sequences only. Part of the clones is absent; in the studies checked, under half of the shortfall reflects unresolved V genes, and no reason is known for the rest. V and J calls and clone size are copied from that table; D and trimming were computed from the DNA. The table for this sample lists about 100,000 clones; approximately 81% of them were counted only once. Roughly 13% of the sample belongs to the ten largest clones.

Whole blood was collected in K2EDTA tubes by collaborating institutions according to the institutions' own protocols. Collaborator samples were shipped for TCRbeta analysis as frozen whole blood, isolated PBMCs, or DNA extracted from either sample type. The chain is encoded by TRBV10-3 joined to TRBJ2-7, and TRBD1 aligns with 9 junction nucleotides. The TCR comes from a human donor in a cohort sampled during active COVID-19. Sequenced input: peripheral blood. The CDR3 protein: CASAWDRAYEQYF. The DNA sequence is given as TGTGCCTCGGCCTGGGACAGGGCGTACGAGCAGTACTTC.